This TCR beta chain was retrieved from a study of shared clonotypes between healthy human individuals. Whole-study results and caveats: Clonotype sharing among donors was thought likely to change with sequencing depth.

Details on this clone: The antigen remains unidentified.

V was pared by 6 bases and J by 1 base, with 12 bases between. The CDR3 runs 14 residues. Germline CDR1 reads KGHSH; CDR2 reads LQKENI. Libraries were prepared by immunoSEQ multiplex PCR; TCRdb keeps only in-frame clonotypes and omits some of them. This sample has 1.4 million or so clones, with approximately 98.5% found just once. The source of this sequence is a man aged 25 to 45 in good health. The specimen sequenced was naive CD4+ T cells sorted from blood. Stated subset: CD45RA+ positively selected. The V gene is TRBV18, the J gene TRBJ1-1; D gene unclear. The CDR3 loop reads CASSALWKNTEAFF. In DNA form, the CDR3 reads TGTGCCAGCTCCGCGCTATGGAAGAACACTGAAGCTTTCTTT.